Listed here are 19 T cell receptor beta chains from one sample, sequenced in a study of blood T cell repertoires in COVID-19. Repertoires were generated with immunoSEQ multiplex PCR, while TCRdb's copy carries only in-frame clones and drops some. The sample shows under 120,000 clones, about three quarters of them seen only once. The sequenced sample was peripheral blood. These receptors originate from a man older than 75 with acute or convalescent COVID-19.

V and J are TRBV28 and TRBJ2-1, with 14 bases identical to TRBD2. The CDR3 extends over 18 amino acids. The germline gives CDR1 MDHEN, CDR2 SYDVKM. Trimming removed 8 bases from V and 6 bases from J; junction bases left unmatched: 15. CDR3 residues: CASLTTGTSGSFRNEQFF. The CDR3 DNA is TGTGCCAGCCTTACCACCGGGACTAGCGGGAGTTTTCGCAATGAGCAGTTCTTC.

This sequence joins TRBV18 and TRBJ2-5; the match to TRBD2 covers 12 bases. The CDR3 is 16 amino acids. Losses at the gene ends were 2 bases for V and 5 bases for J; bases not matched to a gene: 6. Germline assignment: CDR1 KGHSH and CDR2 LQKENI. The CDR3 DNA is TGTGCCAGCTCACCAAGACTAGCGGGAGTCGGGGAGACCCAGTACTTC. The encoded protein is CASSPRLAGVGETQYF.

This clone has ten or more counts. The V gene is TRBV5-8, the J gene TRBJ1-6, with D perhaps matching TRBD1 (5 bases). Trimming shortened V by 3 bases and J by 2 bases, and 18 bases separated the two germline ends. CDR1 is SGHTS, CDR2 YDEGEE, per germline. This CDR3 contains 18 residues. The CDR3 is CASSWGRRRAAYNSPLHF. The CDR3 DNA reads TGTGCCAGCAGCTGGGGCCGGAGGAGGGCCGCCTATAATTCACCCCTCCACTTT.

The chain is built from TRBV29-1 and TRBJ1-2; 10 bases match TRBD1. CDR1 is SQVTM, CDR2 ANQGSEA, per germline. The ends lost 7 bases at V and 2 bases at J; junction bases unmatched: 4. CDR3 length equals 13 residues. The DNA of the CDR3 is TGCAGCGCACCGACAGGGGGCAACTATGGCTACACCTTC. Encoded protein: CSAPTGGNYGYTF.

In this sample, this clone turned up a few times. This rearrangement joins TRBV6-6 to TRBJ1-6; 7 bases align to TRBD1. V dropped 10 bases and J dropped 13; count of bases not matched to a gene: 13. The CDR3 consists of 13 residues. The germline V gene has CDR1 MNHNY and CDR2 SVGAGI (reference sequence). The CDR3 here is CATEQGLGMPLHF. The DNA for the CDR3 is TGTGCCACCGAACAGGGGCTCGGCATGCCCCTCCACTTT.

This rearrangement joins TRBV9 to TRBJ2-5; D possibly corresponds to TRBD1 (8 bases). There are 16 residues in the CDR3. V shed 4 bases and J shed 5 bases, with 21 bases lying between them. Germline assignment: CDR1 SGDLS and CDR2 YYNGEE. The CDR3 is CASSPQGAKAGETQYF. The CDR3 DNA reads TGTGCCAGCAGCCCCCAGGGGGCGAAAGCGGGGGAGACCCAGTACTTC.

This CDR3 reads CASSLAVSGRQETQYF. The CDR3 DNA reads as TGTGCCAGCAGCTTAGCGGTTAGCGGGAGGCAAGAGACCCAGTACTTC. V usage is TRBV7-6 and J usage is TRBJ2-5, with TRBD2 identical over 10 bases. This CDR3 is built from 16 residues. The V gene end was trimmed by 0 bases and the J gene end by 2 bases; junction bases not matched to a gene: 3. CDR1 and CDR2 (germline): SGHVS, FNYEAQ.

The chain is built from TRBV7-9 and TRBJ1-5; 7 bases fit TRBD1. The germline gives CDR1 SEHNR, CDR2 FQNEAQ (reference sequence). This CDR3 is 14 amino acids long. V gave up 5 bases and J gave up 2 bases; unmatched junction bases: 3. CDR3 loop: CASSPGQGNQPQHF. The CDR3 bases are TGTGCCAGCAGCCCCGGACAGGGCAATCAGCCCCAGCATTTT.

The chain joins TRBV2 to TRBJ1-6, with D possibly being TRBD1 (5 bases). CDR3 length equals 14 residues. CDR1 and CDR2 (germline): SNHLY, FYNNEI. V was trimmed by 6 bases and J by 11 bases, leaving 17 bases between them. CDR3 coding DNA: TGTGCCAGCAGCTTCGGACACCTCGACGCACCCCTCCACTTT. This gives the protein CASSFGHLDAPLHF.

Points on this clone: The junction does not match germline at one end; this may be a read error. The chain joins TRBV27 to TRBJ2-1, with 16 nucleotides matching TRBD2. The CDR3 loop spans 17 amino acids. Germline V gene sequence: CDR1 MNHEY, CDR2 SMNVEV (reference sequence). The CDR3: CASSLRGTSGRAKSMIF. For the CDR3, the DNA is TGTGCCAGCAGTTTACGGGGGACTAGCGGGAGGGCCAAGAGTATGATCTTC.

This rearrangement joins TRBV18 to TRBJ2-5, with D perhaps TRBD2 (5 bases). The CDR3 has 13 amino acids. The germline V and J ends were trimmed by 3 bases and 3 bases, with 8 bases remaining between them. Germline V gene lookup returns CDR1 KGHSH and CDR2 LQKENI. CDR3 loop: CASSPGLEETQYF. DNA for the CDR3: TGTGCCAGCTCACCCGGACTGGAAGAGACCCAGTACTTC.

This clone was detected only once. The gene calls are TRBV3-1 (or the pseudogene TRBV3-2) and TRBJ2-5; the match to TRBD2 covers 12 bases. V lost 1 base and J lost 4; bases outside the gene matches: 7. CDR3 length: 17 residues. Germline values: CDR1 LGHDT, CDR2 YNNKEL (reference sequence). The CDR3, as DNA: TGTGCCAGCAGCCAAGCTGGGGCACTAGCGGGGGGAGAGACCCAGTACTTC. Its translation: CASSQAGALAGGETQYF.

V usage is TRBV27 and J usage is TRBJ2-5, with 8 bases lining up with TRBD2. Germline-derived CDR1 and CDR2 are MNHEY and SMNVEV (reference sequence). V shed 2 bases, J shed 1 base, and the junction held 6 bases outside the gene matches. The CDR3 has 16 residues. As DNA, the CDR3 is TGTGCCAGCAGTTTACGTGCTAGCGGGTTCCAAGAGACCCAGTACTTC. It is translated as CASSLRASGFQETQYF.

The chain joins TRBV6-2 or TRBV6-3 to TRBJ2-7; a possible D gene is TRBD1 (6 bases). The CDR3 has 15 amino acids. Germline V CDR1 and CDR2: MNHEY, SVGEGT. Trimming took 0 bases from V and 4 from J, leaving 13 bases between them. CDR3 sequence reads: CASSYSSTGEYEQYF. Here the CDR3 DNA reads TGTGCCAGCAGTTACTCGTCGACAGGAGAGTACGAGCAGTACTTC.

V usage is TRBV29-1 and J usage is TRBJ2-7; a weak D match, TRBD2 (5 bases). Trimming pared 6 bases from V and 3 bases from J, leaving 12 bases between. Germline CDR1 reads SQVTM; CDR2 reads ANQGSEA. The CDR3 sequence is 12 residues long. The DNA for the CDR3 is TGCAGCGTGGGCGGGCAGCGCTACGAGCAGTACTTC. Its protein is CSVGGQRYEQYF.

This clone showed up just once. The CDR3 loop reads CASSSLAGGGVSYNEQFF. The CDR3 nucleotides are TGTGCCAGCAGTTCTCTGGCGGGTGGAGGGGTCTCCTACAATGAGCAGTTCTTC. V gene TRBV28 combines with J gene TRBJ2-1; a possible D gene is TRBD2 (6 bases). Germline loops: CDR1 MDHEN, CDR2 SYDVKM. V was cut by 4 bases and J by 0 bases, with 19 bases left in between. The CDR3 sequence is 18 residues long.

CDR3 protein: CAISEGQANEKLFF. CDR3 nucleotide sequence: TGTGCCATCAGCGAGGGTCAAGCGAATGAAAAACTGTTTTTT. The chain links TRBV10-3 to TRBJ1-4, with no clear D. The germline gives CDR1 ENHRY, CDR2 SYGVKD. CDR3 length: 14 residues. V was clipped by 6 bases and J by 5 bases, with 13 bases between them.

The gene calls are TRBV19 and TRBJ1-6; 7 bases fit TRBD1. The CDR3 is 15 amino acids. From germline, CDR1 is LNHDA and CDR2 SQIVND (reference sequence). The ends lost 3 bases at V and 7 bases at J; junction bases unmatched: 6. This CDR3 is CASSIDRVQNSPLHF. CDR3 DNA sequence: TGTGCCAGTAGTATCGACAGGGTTCAGAATTCACCCCTCCACTTT.

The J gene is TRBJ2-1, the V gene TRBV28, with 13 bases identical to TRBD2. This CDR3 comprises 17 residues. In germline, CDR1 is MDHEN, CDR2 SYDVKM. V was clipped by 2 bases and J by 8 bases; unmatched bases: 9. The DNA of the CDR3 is TGTGCCAGCAGTTTAATTAGCTGGACTAGCGGGAGCTATGAGCAGTTCTTC. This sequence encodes CASSLISWTSGSYEQFF.